The clone carrying this T cell receptor beta chain appeared a few times. The target antigen is unknown. Germline-derived CDR1 and CDR2 are SGHAT and FQNNGV. This CDR3 is built from 16 residues. V lost 7 bases and J 2 bases, leaving 21 bases between the germline ends. Per the study methods: Building a distant-metastasis classifier for papillary thyroid cancer drew on CDR3 differences across clinicopathological groups. MiXCR was used by TCRdb to re-call the PCR reads. None of the V and J calls come from the authors' own analysis; TCRdb made them. The profile shows tens of thousands of clones, about a sixth of them singletons. This sample is part of a study of metastatic and nonmetastatic thyroid tumors. Overall study: The study looked at repertoires side by side in blood and in tumor or nodule tissue from malignant and benign thyroid patients. Overall study results and limits: Across blood and tumor, TCR beta diversity in malignant thyroid tumors was reportedly significantly higher than in benign nodules.

Treatment of any kind had been given to no patient before thyroid surgery. What was sequenced was blood. The gene calls are TRBV11-2 and TRBJ2-7, with D possibly TRBD1 on 6 matching bases. This sequence was found in a female donor with papillary thyroid cancer or a benign thyroid nodule (not recorded which). Some clones in this sample may be carry-over from other donors' samples. CDR3 coding DNA: TGTGCCAGCACCGACCCGATGGACAGTGCAACCTACGAGCAGTACTTC. This translates into CASTDPMDSATYEQYF.